A single T cell receptor (beta chain) is shown here with its context. The CDR3 contains 12 residues. Trimming cost V 6 bases and J 7 bases, with 12 bases left between them. Germline CDR1 is SNHLY and CDR2 is FYNNEI. This entry comes from a study of T-cell memory formation after mild COVID-19. TCRdb redid the calling of the 5' RACE reads with MiXCR, one entry per CDR3 protein. Of around 250,000 distinct CDR3 sequences listed, 16% are singletons. V and J are TRBV2 and TRBJ1-1; D ambiguous. This TCR was recovered from a man in his late teens or twenties who had mild COVID-19 (a few samples of this study predate the infection). Cell type and time point are not known. The sample taken for sequencing was PBMCs or a T cell subset sorted from them (not recorded which). In nucleotides, the CDR3 is TGTGCCAGCAGGGTTGGCAGCCGTGAAGCTTTCTTT. Translating it yields CASRVGSREAFF.